This is a list of T cell receptor beta chains from one sample in a study of shared clonotypes between healthy human individuals. Clones were read by immunoSEQ multiplex PCR, and TCRdb kept only the in-frame ones, dropping some. The data show 1,400,000 or so clones, about 98.5% seen once. Sequencing input: naive CD4+ T cells sorted from blood. These receptors all stem from a man aged 30 to 39 in good health. Both conserved end residues are part of each CDR3. A D gene is named only where the DNA matches it firmly.

>TRBV7-3|TRBJ2-6|.
TGTGCCAGCAGCTCGGGGTCCTCTGGGGCCAACGTCCTGACTTTC
CASSSGSSGANVLTF
>TRBV10-2|TRBJ2-6|.
TGCGCCAGCACCTCCCGGACTACATTTCCTGGGGCCAACGTCCTGACTTTC
CASTSRTTFPGANVLTF
>TRBV30|TRBJ2-5|.
TGTGCCTGGAGTGACCTTCGGAGCGCCGGGGAGACCCAGTACTTC
CAWSDLRSAGETQYF
>TRBV7-9|TRBJ2-6|.
TGTGCCAGCAGCTCGACAGCCGGGGCCAACGTCCTGACTTTC
CASSSTAGANVLTF
>TRBV19|TRBJ2-7|TRBD1
TGTGCCAGTAGTCAGCCAGGACAGGGGAGGTACGAGCAGTACTTC
CASSQPGQGRYEQYF
>TRBV18|TRBJ2-4|.
TGTGCCAGCTCACCAGGGACCCAAAACATTCAGTACTTC
CASSPGTQNIQYF
>TRBV6-1|TRBJ1-5|.
TGTGCCAGCAGTGAAGCAGGGTATAGCAATCAGCCCCAGCATTTT
CASSEAGYSNQPQHF
>TRBV6-5|TRBJ2-1|.
TGTGCCAGCAGAACACACAATGAGCAGTTCTTC
CASRTHNEQFF
>TRBV7-9|TRBJ2-1|.
TGTGCCAGCAGCGACCAGGGGGGATCCTACAATGAGCAGTTCTTC
CASSDQGGSYNEQFF
>TRBV7-9|TRBJ1-3|.
TGTGCCAGCAGCCTAAGGGATACCGACTCTGGAAACACCATATATTTT
CASSLRDTDSGNTIYF
>TRBV29-1|TRBJ2-2|.
TGCAGCGTTGAAGATCCAAACCATCCAGGGACCGGGGAGCTGTTTTTT
CSVEDPNHPGTGELFF
>TRBV11-3|TRBJ2-7|.
TGTGCCAGCAGCCGCCAGGGGAACCCTAACGAGCAGTACTTC
CASSRQGNPNEQYF
>TRBV5-4|TRBJ2-1|TRBD2
TGTGCCAGCAGCTTGAAACTAGCGGGAGGGGGTGAGCAGTTCTTC
CASSLKLAGGGEQFF
>TRBV7-6|TRBJ2-3|TRBD1
TGTGCCAGCAGCCCCCGGACAGGGGCAACAGATACGCAGTATTTT
CASSPRTGATDTQYF
>TRBV10-2|TRBJ1-5|.
TGCGCCAGCAGTGATAGGGGCAATCAGCCCCAGCATTTT
CASSDRGNQPQHF
>TRBV28|TRBJ2-3|TRBD1
TGTGCCAGCAGTGGGGACAGGCGAGACACAGATACGCAGTATTTT
CASSGDRRDTDTQYF
>TRBV15|TRBJ2-5|TRBD1
TGTGCCACCAGCAGCCGGGACAGGGGGCAAGAGACCCAGTACTTC
CATSSRDRGQETQYF
>TRBV5-1|TRBJ2-5|TRBD2
TGCGCCAGCAGCTTGTGGGCGGCTAGCGGGTCCCCAACCCAAGAGACCCAGTACTTC
CASSLWAASGSPTQETQYF